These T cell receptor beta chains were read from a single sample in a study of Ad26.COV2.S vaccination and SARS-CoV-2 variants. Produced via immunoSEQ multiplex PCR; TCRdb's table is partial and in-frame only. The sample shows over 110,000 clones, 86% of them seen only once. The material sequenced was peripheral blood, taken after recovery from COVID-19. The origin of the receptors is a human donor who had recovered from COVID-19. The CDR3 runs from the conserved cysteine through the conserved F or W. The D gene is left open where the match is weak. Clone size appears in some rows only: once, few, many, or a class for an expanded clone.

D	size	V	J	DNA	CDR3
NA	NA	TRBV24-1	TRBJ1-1	TGTGCCACCAGTGACTCCGGGACACCCCTTACTTTCTTT	CATSDSGTPLTFF
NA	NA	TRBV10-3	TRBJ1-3	TGTGCCATCAGTGAACTCCCGGGGACCGCCTCTGGAAACACCATATATTTT	CAISELPGTASGNTIYF
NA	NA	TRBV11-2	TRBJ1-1	TGTGCCAGCAGCCGCGACTCCCTAGTGGCTTTCTTT	CASSRDSLVAFF
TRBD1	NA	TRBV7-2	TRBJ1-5	TGTGCCAGCAGCGACCCCAACAGGGGAGCTAATCAGCCCCAGCATTTT	CASSDPNRGANQPQHF
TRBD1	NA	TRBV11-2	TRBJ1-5	TGTGCCAGCAGCTTGACAGGGGGGCATCAGCCCCAGCATTTT	CASSLTGGHQPQHF
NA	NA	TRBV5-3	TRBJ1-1	TGTGCCAGAAGCTTTAGGCGGACTGAAGCTTTCTTT	CARSFRRTEAFF
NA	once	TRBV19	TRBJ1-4	TGTGCCAGTAGTATATTGGTGTGGGAAAAACTGTTTTTT	CASSILVWEKLFF
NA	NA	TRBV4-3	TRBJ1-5	TGCGCCAGCAGCCAACTGACAGGCGCCAATCAGCCCCAGCATTTT	CASSQLTGANQPQHF
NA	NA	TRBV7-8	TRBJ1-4	TGTGCCAGCAGCCCGGGGGCGGGTAATGAAAAACTGTTTTTT	CASSPGAGNEKLFF
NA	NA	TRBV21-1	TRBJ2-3	TGTGCCAGCAGCCTTCGGGGGTGGGCAGGATCCACAGATACGCAGTATTTT	CASSLRGWAGSTDTQYF
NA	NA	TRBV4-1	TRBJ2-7	TGCGCCAGCAGCCAAGTTCTGACAGGTCGGTACGAGCAGTACTTC	CASSQVLTGRYEQYF
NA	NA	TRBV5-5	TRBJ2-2	TGTGCCAGCAGCTCGGACTTGAACACCGGGGAGCTGTTTTTT	CASSSDLNTGELFF
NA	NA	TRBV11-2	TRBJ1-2	TGTGCCAGCAGCCGAGAAGTATGGGTCCCCTACTATGGCTACACCTTC	CASSREVWVPYYGYTF
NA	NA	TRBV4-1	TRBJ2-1	TGCGCCAGCAGCCTCCTGGGGAGCTCCTACAATGAGCAGTTCTTC	CASSLLGSSYNEQFF
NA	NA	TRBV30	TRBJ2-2	TGTGCCTGGAGTGTACAGTTCTCGAACACCGGGGAGCTGTTTTTT	CAWSVQFSNTGELFF
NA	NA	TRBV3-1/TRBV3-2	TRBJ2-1	TGTGCCAGCAGCAGGGAAGCAGATGAGCAGTTCTTC	CASSREADEQFF
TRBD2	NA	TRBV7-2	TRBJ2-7	TGTGCCAGCAGCTTGGGACTAGCGGACTACGAGCAGTACTTC	CASSLGLADYEQYF
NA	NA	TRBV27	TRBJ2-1	TGTGCCACAAGTGGTAACCGATTATACAATGAGCAGTTCTTC	CATSGNRLYNEQFF
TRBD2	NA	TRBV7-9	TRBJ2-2	TGTGCCAGCAGCTCGGTACTAGCGGAAAGGGGCGGGGAGCTGTTTTTT	CASSSVLAERGGELFF
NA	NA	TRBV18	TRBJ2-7	TGTGCCAGCTCATCGGACACTGGGAACGAGCAGTACTTC	CASSSDTGNEQYF
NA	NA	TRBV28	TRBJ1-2	TGTGCCAGCAAAGCGGGAGGGGTAGAGTATGGCTACACCTTC	CASKAGGVEYGYTF
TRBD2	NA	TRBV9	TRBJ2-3	TGTGCCAGCAGCGTCCGCGCGGGGGTCACAGATACGCAGTATTTT	CASSVRAGVTDTQYF
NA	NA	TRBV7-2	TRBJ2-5	TGTGCCAGCAGCTCAACCACTCAAGAGACCCAGTACTTC	CASSSTTQETQYF